The sequence of this T cell receptor beta chain was determined in a study of shared clonotypes between healthy human individuals. Sequencing used immunoSEQ multiplex PCR; TCRdb keeps in-frame clones, though not all of them. Of around 2.1 million clones in the sample, approximately 94% were seen once. Terminally differentiated effector memory CD45RA+ cells were excluded from the naive CD8 cells, which were CD45RO-negative and positively selected for CCR7. Sequencing was done on a sample of naive CD8+ T cells from PBMCs. This TCR was sampled from a man between 18 and 29 years old in good health. Some clones in this sample may be carry-over from other donors' samples.

CDR3 sequence: CASRPDRDSNYGYTF. In DNA, the CDR3 is TGTGCCAGCAGACCAGACAGGGATTCTAACTATGGCTACACCTTC. The J gene is TRBJ1-2, the V gene TRBV28; 7 nucleotides match TRBD1. The germline V gene encodes CDR1 MDHEN and CDR2 SYDVKM. The CDR3 consists of 15 residues. The trim removed 6 bases at V and 0 bases at J, leaving 7 bases unmatched.